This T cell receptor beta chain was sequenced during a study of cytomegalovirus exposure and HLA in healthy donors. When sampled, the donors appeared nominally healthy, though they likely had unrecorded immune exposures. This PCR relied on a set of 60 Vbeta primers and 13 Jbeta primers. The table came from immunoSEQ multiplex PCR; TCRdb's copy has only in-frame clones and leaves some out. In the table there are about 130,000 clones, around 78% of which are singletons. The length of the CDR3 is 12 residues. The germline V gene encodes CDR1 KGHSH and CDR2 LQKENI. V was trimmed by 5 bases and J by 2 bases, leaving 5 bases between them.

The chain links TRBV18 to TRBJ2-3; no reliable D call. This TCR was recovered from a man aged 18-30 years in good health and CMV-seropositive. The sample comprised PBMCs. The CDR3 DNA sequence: TGTGCCAGCTCAATAGTCACAGATACGCAGTATTTT. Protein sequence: CASSIVTDTQYF.